This is a list of T cell receptor beta chains from one sample in a study of T cell responses to AZD1222 COVID-19 vaccine. TCRdb keeps only in-frame clones here, not all; method: immunoSEQ multiplex PCR. This sample yields more than 110,000 clones, of which roughly 90% are seen a single time; just over 5.5% belongs to the top ten. The sample consisted of peripheral blood, taken on day 0 of AZD1222 vaccination. The receptors stem from an adult in good health. Each CDR3 is given with its conserved first and last residue. D genes are given only for firm matches. Not every row has a clone size; where given, it reads once, few, many or a size class.

NA,TRBJ1-3,TRBV6-1,NA,TGTGCCAGCACCCGGTGGCAGGGAGGAAACACCATATATTTT,CASTRWQGGNTIYF
TRBD1,TRBJ1-3,TRBV3-1/TRBV3-2,NA,TGTGCCAGCAGCCATGTGGACAGGACTATCTTTGGAAACACCATATATTTT,CASSHVDRTIFGNTIYF
NA,TRBJ2-2,TRBV4-3,NA,TGCGCCAGCAGCCAATGGCGGGGGACAGCGAACACCGGGGAGCTGTTTTTT,CASSQWRGTANTGELFF
NA,TRBJ1-2,TRBV12-3/TRBV12-4,NA,TGTGCCAGCCTCCAGCAGGGCAGTTACACCTTC,CASLQQGSYTF
TRBD1,TRBJ1-4,TRBV5-6,NA,TGTGCCAGCAGCTTTTTTCGACAGGGGGGAGCAACTAATGAAAAACTGTTTTTT,CASSFFRQGGATNEKLFF
NA,TRBJ2-7,TRBV15,NA,TGTGCCACCAGCAGAGATGGACCCTACGAGCAGTACTTC,CATSRDGPYEQYF
NA,TRBJ1-1,TRBV5-6,once,TGTGCCAGCAGCTTACGACAGCTTGAAGCTTTCTTT,CASSLRQLEAFF
NA,TRBJ2-1,TRBV4-2,NA,TGTGCCAGCAGCCAAGATCTTCGGGGATCCTACAATGAGCAGTTCTTC,CASSQDLRGSYNEQFF
NA,TRBJ1-1,TRBV5-5,NA,TGTGCCAGCAGCTTGGTAGGTACAGGGAACACTGAAGCTTTCTTT,CASSLVGTGNTEAFF
NA,TRBJ2-2,TRBV7-2,NA,TGTGCCAGCAGCCGCGGGGCCGGGGAGCTGTTTTTT,CASSRGAGELFF
TRBD2,TRBJ2-1,TRBV7-8,NA,TGTGCCAGCAGCTTAGGACTAGCTCTCTACAATGAGCAGTTCTTC,CASSLGLALYNEQFF
NA,TRBJ2-7,TRBV27,NA,TGTGCCAGCAGGGAGTTGGGGATGATAGACGAGCAGTACTTC,CASRELGMIDEQYF
NA,TRBJ2-3,TRBV12-3/TRBV12-4,NA,TGTGCCAGCAGTTTAGGGTTCACAGATACGCAGTATTTT,CASSLGFTDTQYF
NA,TRBJ2-2,TRBV5-1,NA,TGCGCCAGCAGCTTGGTTGGGGGCAGCGGGGAGCTGTTTTTT,CASSLVGGSGELFF
NA,TRBJ1-5,TRBV30,NA,TGTGCCTGGAGTTCAGGGAGCAATCAGCCCCAGCATTTT,CAWSSGSNQPQHF
TRBD2,TRBJ2-7,TRBV4-2,NA,TGTGCCAGCAGCCAAGTGGGAGCTAGCGGGTTCTCTTCCTACGAGCAGTACTTC,CASSQVGASGFSSYEQYF
TRBD2,TRBJ2-2,TRBV27,NA,TGTGCCAGCAGTTTCTTCGGGACTAGCGGGATCACCGGGGAGCTGTTTTTT,CASSFFGTSGITGELFF
NA,TRBJ2-3,TRBV27,NA,TGTGCCAGCAGATATCAACGCACAGATACGCAGTATTTT,CASRYQRTDTQYF
NA,TRBJ1-1,TRBV15,NA,TGTGCCACCAGTTTGGGGACTGAAGCTTTCTTT,CATSLGTEAFF
NA,TRBJ1-5,TRBV7-8,NA,TGTGCCAGCAGCTTATCGGCAGGGTTTGGGTCCTATAGCAATCAGCCCCAGCATTTT,CASSLSAGFGSYSNQPQHF
TRBD2,TRBJ2-1,TRBV14,NA,TGTGCCAGCAGCCAACTGATCGGCGGGAGTAATGAGCAGTTCTTC,CASSQLIGGSNEQFF
TRBD2,TRBJ2-1,TRBV11-3,NA,TGTGCCAGCAGTCTCGGGACTAGCGCGTACAATGAGCAGTTCTTC,CASSLGTSAYNEQFF
TRBD1,TRBJ1-2,TRBV27,few,TGTGCCAGCAGTTTGTTGGGACAGGGTAACTATGGCTACACCTTC,CASSLLGQGNYGYTF
NA,TRBJ2-3,TRBV5-1,NA,TGCGCCAGCAGCTTGGCCACGGGGGCGGGAGATACGCAGTATTTT,CASSLATGAGDTQYF
NA,TRBJ1-1,TRBV11-1,NA,TGTGCCAGCAGCGCGAACAGGGACACTGAAGCTTTCTTT,CASSANRDTEAFF
TRBD1,TRBJ2-2,TRBV7-3,once,TGTGCCAGCAGCTTATTAGGGGGCCTCGGGGAGCTGTTTTTT,CASSLLGGLGELFF
NA,TRBJ1-5,TRBV28,NA,TGTGCCAGCAGTTTCATGAATCAGCCCCAGCATTTT,CASSFMNQPQHF
NA,TRBJ1-5,TRBV25-1,NA,TGTGCCAGCAGTGAATTTAAGGCCAATCAGCCCCAGCATTTT,CASSEFKANQPQHF
NA,TRBJ2-5,TRBV6-2/TRBV6-3,NA,TGTGCCAGCAGTCTGCGGGACTCCGAGTACCAAGAGACCCAGTACTTC,CASSLRDSEYQETQYF
TRBD1,TRBJ2-1,TRBV5-6,NA,TGTGCCAGCAGCTTGTCCGACAGGGGTTACAATGAGCAGTTCTTC,CASSLSDRGYNEQFF
NA,TRBJ1-6,TRBV27,NA,TGTGCCAGCAGTACACCACAGGGAAAGCTCCATTCACCCCTCCACTTT,CASSTPQGKLHSPLHF
NA,TRBJ2-3,TRBV7-9,NA,TGTGCCAGCAGCTTACCCCAAAGTGGGGAATCGGGGAGCACAGATACGCAGTATTTT,CASSLPQSGESGSTDTQYF
TRBD1,TRBJ2-7,TRBV7-2,NA,TGTGCCAGCAGCTCCGGACGGACAGGGGTCGAGCAGTACTTC,CASSSGRTGVEQYF
NA,TRBJ2-7,TRBV6-2/TRBV6-3,NA,TGTGCCAGCAGTTACTCGCGAACAGGACCCTACGAGCAGTACTTC,CASSYSRTGPYEQYF
NA,TRBJ2-3,TRBV18,NA,TGTGCCAGCTCACCAGAACCCCTGTATACAGATACGCAGTATTTT,CASSPEPLYTDTQYF
NA,TRBJ1-1,TRBV7-9,NA,TGTGCCAGCAGCCCTAGACAGGTAGGGACTGAAGCTTTCTTT,CASSPRQVGTEAFF
NA,TRBJ1-3,TRBV6-4,once,TGTGCCAGCAGCGAGTTTCGGGGGGCTGGTTCCGGAAACACCATATATTTT,CASSEFRGAGSGNTIYF
TRBD2,TRBJ2-1,TRBV27,NA,TGTGCCAGCAGTTTAGACCGACTAGCGGGAGGTGATGAGCAGTTCTTC,CASSLDRLAGGDEQFF
TRBD1,TRBJ1-3,TRBV4-1,NA,TGCGCCAGCAGCCGAATTACAGGGGGCACTGGAAACACCATATATTTT,CASSRITGGTGNTIYF
TRBD1,TRBJ1-5,TRBV6-5,NA,TGTGCCAGCAGGCGAGGGACAGGGGGTATTCAGCCCCAGCATTTT,CASRRGTGGIQPQHF
NA,TRBJ1-1,TRBV7-9,NA,TGTGCCAGCAGTACAGAGACCGTCACGCCGAACACTGAAGCTTTCTTT,CASSTETVTPNTEAFF
NA,TRBJ2-1,TRBV24-1,NA,TGTGCCACCAGATCTCTAGTGTCCGGGGAGCAGTTCTTC,CATRSLVSGEQFF
TRBD1,TRBJ1-2,TRBV6-2/TRBV6-3,NA,TGTGCCAGCAGTTTTGCCCAGGGGGCGCAGGGCTATGTCTACACCTTC,CASSFAQGAQGYVYTF
NA,TRBJ2-3,TRBV6-1,NA,TGTGCCAGCAGTGTTTCACGCGTGGCTAGTGGAGATACGCAGTATTTT,CASSVSRVASGDTQYF
TRBD2,TRBJ2-1,TRBV5-1,once,TGCGCCAGCGCTAGCGGGCAGTACAATGAGCAGTTCTTC,CASASGQYNEQFF
NA,TRBJ2-3,TRBV6-1,NA,TGTGCCAGCAGTGAGTATAGGGTGGTGGATACGCAGTATTTT,CASSEYRVVDTQYF
NA,TRBJ1-3,TRBV5-4,NA,TGTGCCAGCAGCTTGGCGGGGAGTGGAAACACCATATATTTT,CASSLAGSGNTIYF